Described below is a single TCR beta chain sequence and its context. The antigen is not known. Germline V gene sequence: CDR1 MGHDK, CDR2 SYGVNS. This CDR3 comprises 11 residues. The libraries of TRB cDNA were prepared using 5' RACE with UMI labels. TCRdb processed the 5' RACE reads again and assigns one entry to each CDR3 protein, with no DNA. The sample has some 140,000 distinct CDR3 sequences. The sample originates from a study of CXCR3-negative and CXCR3-positive naive CD8 T cells. Study in general: The libraries yielded 130 million to 150 million TRB reads, about 1.5 +/- 0.3 million each. Broader study findings: Memory CD8+ T cell repertoires were far less diverse than both naive subsets. Naive CXCR3-positive and CXCR3-negative cells shared similar TRBV-TRBJ usage, unlike memory cells. CXCR3-expressing naive cells carried TRB CDR3s more hydrophobic than those of CXCR3-negative naive cells.

What was sequenced was naive CXCR3+ CD8+ T cells from blood. Described subset: CD45RO-CCR7+CD27+CD95- naive CD8+ T cells expressing CXCR3 (TNR3+). This clonotype was obtained from a human donor in good health. Some clones in this sample may be carry-over from other donors' samples. This chain links TRBV25-1 with TRBJ1-1. The CDR3 sequence is CASSEVGEAFF.